A single sample is the source of the 18 T cell receptor beta chains below, sequenced in a study of T-cell memory formation after mild COVID-19. TCRdb processed the 5' RACE reads anew with MiXCR; each CDR3 protein has one entry. The data contain hundreds of thousands of distinct CDR3 sequences, under 20% of them singletons. The specimen was PBMCs or a T cell subset sorted from them (not recorded which). These receptors were taken from an adult woman who had mild COVID-19 (a few samples of this study predate the infection). Cell type and time point are not known.

The rearrangement joins TRBV7-9 to TRBJ1-3; D might be TRBD1 (5 bases). The CDR3 contains 18 residues. V was cut by 1 base and J by 0 bases, with 16 bases left in between. Germline values: CDR1 SEHNR, CDR2 FQNEAQ (reference sequence). This CDR3 reads CASSLGSRDSYSGNTIYF. CDR3 DNA: TGTGCCAGCAGCTTAGGATCGAGAGACAGCTACTCTGGAAACACCATATATTTT. The complete variable domain, with remaining parts taken from reference TRBV7-9 and TRBJ1-3, reads DTGVSQNPRHKITKRGQNVTFRCDPISEHNRLYWYRQTLGQGPEFLTYFQNEAQLEKSRLLSDRFSAERPKGSFSTLEIQRTEQGDSAMYLCASSLGSRDSYSGNTIYFGEGSWLTVV.

This clonotype was detected a few times. V and J are TRBV4-1 and TRBJ2-1; TRBD2 aligns across 10 bases. This CDR3 comprises 18 residues. CDR1 and CDR2 from the germline V gene are MGHRA and YSYEKL. The V and J ends lost 1 base and 0 bases, in that order; junction bases with no gene match: 6. CDR3 in DNA: TGCGCCAGCAGCCAAGGGACTAGCGGCGTTAACTCCTACAATGAGCAGTTCTTC. Amino acids: CASSQGTSGVNSYNEQFF.

This clonotype was found a few times. This chain joins TRBV24-1 and TRBJ2-2; TRBD1 agrees at 8 bases. V lost 6 bases to trimming and J lost 6 bases; unmatched junction nucleotides: 14. There are 17 residues in the CDR3. CDR1 and CDR2 from the germline V gene are KGHDR and SFDVKD. The CDR3 here is CATSPSILDRVAGELFF. CDR3 in DNA: TGTGCCACCAGTCCCTCAATACTGGACAGGGTGGCCGGGGAGCTGTTTTTT.

This clonotype has a count of ten or more. The chain has TRBV5-1 and TRBJ2-1; 13 bases match TRBD2. The V and J ends lost 3 bases and 6 bases, in that order; junction bases with no gene match: 9. This CDR3 spans 17 amino acids. Germline values: CDR1 SGHRS, CDR2 YFSETQ. CDR3 amino acids: CASSSGTTSGGANEQFF. In nucleotides, the CDR3 is TGCGCCAGCAGCTCCGGAACAACTAGCGGGGGGGCCAATGAGCAGTTCTTC.

This clonotype was counted many times. The gene calls are TRBV18 and TRBJ2-1; D unresolved. Germline CDR1 reads KGHSH; CDR2 reads LQKENI. CDR3 length: 12 amino acids. Trimming pared 2 bases from V and 7 bases from J, leaving 6 bases between. CDR3 region: CASSPVQNEQFF. The DNA for the CDR3 is TGTGCCAGCTCACCAGTCCAAAATGAGCAGTTCTTC.

V usage is TRBV7-8 and J usage is TRBJ1-1, with 7 bases matching TRBD1. The CDR3 loop spans 14 amino acids. Germline V CDR1 and CDR2: SGHVS, FQNEAQ. V shed 5 bases and J 12 bases; nucleotides not matched to a gene: 15. CDR3 residues: CASSPGVTGTNSFF. The CDR3 DNA is TGTGCCAGCAGCCCAGGGGTGACAGGGACAAACTCTTTCTTT.

This clonotype was detected only a few times. The chain joins TRBV7-6 to TRBJ2-6, with a possible D match to TRBD2 (6 bases). There are 18 residues in the CDR3. V was shortened by 5 bases and J by 0 bases, with 17 bases between the two germline ends. CDR1 and CDR2 (germline): SGHVS, FNYEAQ. The CDR3 bases are TGTGCCAGCAGCGGGGGTAACCGGGGGACCTCTGGGGCCAACGTCCTGACTTTC. It encodes CASSGGNRGTSGANVLTF.

A few counts support this clonotype. This rearrangement joins TRBV30 to TRBJ2-3; the D is unclear. Germline V gene sequence: CDR1 GTSNPN, CDR2 SVGIG (reference sequence). V was cut by 2 bases and J by 2 bases, with 14 bases left in between. The CDR3 loop spans 15 amino acids. The CDR3: CAWSLGSLDTDTQYF. CDR3 in DNA: TGTGCCTGGAGTTTGGGATCCTTGGACACAGATACGCAGTATTTT.

In its sample, this clonotype was seen a few times. J is TRBJ2-2 and V is TRBV29-1; no firm D call. V lost 4 bases and J lost 3, with 9 bases in between. CDR1 SQVTM and CDR2 ANQGSEA come from the germline V gene. This CDR3 contains 13 residues. Here the CDR3 reads CSVGVLDTGELFF. The CDR3 coding sequence is TGCAGCGTTGGTGTCTTGGACACCGGGGAGCTGTTTTTT.

This clonotype was found a few times. The genes are TRBV6-5 and TRBJ2-2; 7 positions agree with TRBD2. J lost 7 bases, V lost 0 bases, and 8 bases had no gene match. The CDR3 contains 16 residues. In germline, CDR1 is MNHEY, CDR2 SVGAGI. CDR3 DNA: TGTGCCAGCAGTTACTCGTTGACGGGGGGTCTCGGGGAGCTGTTTTTT. Its translation is CASSYSLTGGLGELFF.

The genes are TRBV12-3 or TRBV12-4 and TRBJ1-2, with D maybe TRBD1 (5 bases). With 4 bases removed from V and 4 bases from J, the gap between germline ends came to 13 bases. The CDR3 covers 14 residues. The CDR3 spells CASSSTGTAYGYTF. CDR3 DNA sequence: TGTGCCAGCAGTTCGACCGGGACCGCCTATGGCTACACCTTC.

The table lists this clonotype with a few counts. The CDR3 here is CASSRPGLSSYEQYF. CDR3 sequence (DNA): TGTGCCAGCAGTAGGCCGGGACTTAGCTCCTACGAGCAGTACTTC. The chain couples TRBV6-2 or TRBV6-3 to TRBJ2-7; weak D call: TRBD2 (6 bases). V dropped 5 bases and J dropped 0 bases, with 14 bases sitting between them. The CDR3 consists of 15 residues. Germline V gene data show CDR1 as MNHEY and CDR2 as SVGEGT.

This clonotype occurred many times. This chain connects TRBV6-2 or TRBV6-3 to TRBJ1-4; weak D call: TRBD1 (5 bases). The CDR3 spans 13 residues. V was clipped by 6 bases and J by 5 bases, with 10 bases between them. CDR1 is MNHEY and CDR2 is SVGEGT in the germline V gene. CDR3 sequence reads: CASSRDGNEKLFF. The CDR3 DNA reads TGTGCCAGCAGCCGGGACGGGAATGAAAAACTGTTTTTT.

This clonotype occurred a few times. This chain connects TRBV2 to TRBJ2-4, with D perhaps TRBD2 (6 bases). With 3 bases removed from V and 10 bases from J, the gap between germline ends came to 13 bases. The CDR3 loop spans 13 amino acids. Germline values: CDR1 SNHLY, CDR2 FYNNEI. CDR3 nucleotide sequence: TGTGCCAGCAGTGATAACCCTCGGGGGATTCAGTACTTC. This encodes CASSDNPRGIQYF.

The chain is built from TRBV7-2 and TRBJ1-3; the match to TRBD1 covers 7 bases. The CDR3 is made up of 18 amino acids. Germline V lookup: CDR1 SGHTA, CDR2 FQGNSA. V dropped 5 bases and J dropped 3; count of bases not matched to a gene: 16. The CDR3 loop reads CASSQYRDSLLGGNTIYF. The CDR3 coding sequence is TGTGCCAGCAGCCAGTACCGGGACAGCCTCTTAGGTGGAAACACCATATATTTT.

Only a few counts were recorded for this clonotype. The rearrangement uses TRBV6-1 and TRBJ2-5; 7 nucleotides agree with TRBD1. The CDR3 extends over 15 amino acids. Germline CDR1 and CDR2: MNHNS and SASEGT. V was clipped by 6 bases and J by 2 bases; unmatched bases: 9. CDR3 loop: CASSPNVGQQETQYF. The CDR3 nucleotides are TGTGCCAGCAGCCCCAACGTGGGACAGCAAGAGACCCAGTACTTC.

This clonotype was seen at least ten times. The rearrangement uses TRBV7-9 and TRBJ2-5; TRBD1 or TRBD2 may be the D gene (5 bases each). Germline V lookup: CDR1 SEHNR, CDR2 FQNEAQ (reference sequence). V lost 5 bases, J lost 4 bases, and 14 bases lay in between. The CDR3 covers 14 residues. The CDR3 bases are TGTGCCAGCAGCCCAACGGGTGGGGGAGAGACCCAGTACTTC. It translates to CASSPTGGGETQYF.

The V call is TRBV9, the J call TRBJ1-1, with D possibly being TRBD1 (5 bases). V was trimmed by 0 bases and J by 0 bases, leaving 9 bases between them. Germline V gene sequence: CDR1 SGDLS, CDR2 YYNGEE. The CDR3 consists of 15 residues. This CDR3 is CASSVGDSMNTEAFF. CDR3 coding DNA: TGTGCCAGCAGCGTAGGTGACAGTATGAACACTGAAGCTTTCTTT.